Shown below are 8 T cell receptor beta chains from a single sample sequenced in a study of blood T cell repertoires in COVID-19. Some clones are missing from TCRdb's copy, which holds only in-frame ones; the method was immunoSEQ multiplex PCR. The sample lists 88,000 or so clones; roughly 87% were seen once. Sequenced material: peripheral blood. These TCRs come from a man aged 50 or older with acute or convalescent COVID-19.

The chain employs TRBV7-2 and TRBJ2-2, with 14 bases aligning to TRBD2. The CDR3 spans 18 residues. Germline lookup yields CDR1 SGHTA and CDR2 FQGNSA. With V trimmed by 5 bases and J by 3 bases, 8 bases remained unmatched. The CDR3 nucleotides are TGTGCCAGCAGCCTTAGACTAGCGGGGGGGCCAGACACCGGGGAGCTGTTTTTT. Residues: CASSLRLAGGPDTGELFF.

V gene TRBV24-1 combines with J gene TRBJ1-4; TRBD1 aligns across 10 bases. CDR3 length: 15 amino acids. The germline gives CDR1 KGHDR, CDR2 SFDVKD. V dropped 4 bases and J dropped 6; count of bases not matched to a gene: 4. CDR3 bases: TGTGCCACCAGTGACCCCGGGACAGGGGATGAAAAACTGTTTTTT. It encodes CATSDPGTGDEKLFF.

The genes are TRBV3-1 (or the pseudogene TRBV3-2) and TRBJ2-3; D unclear. The length of the CDR3 is 14 residues. Germline loops: CDR1 LGHDT, CDR2 YNNKEL (reference sequence). The V and J ends lost 0 bases and 3 bases respectively, with 7 bases between them. The CDR3 nucleotides read TGTGCCAGCAGCCAAGAACCCCGGACAGATACGCAGTATTTT. Translated, it gives CASSQEPRTDTQYF.

The J gene is TRBJ2-1, the V gene TRBV10-3; D perhaps matches TRBD2 (5 bases). The ends were cut back, 6 bases at V and 3 bases at J, with 12 bases in the middle. The CDR3 runs to 14 residues. The V gene's germline CDR1 is ENHRY and CDR2 SYGVKD. CDR3 amino acids: CAIRREGLYNEQFF. The CDR3 bases are TGTGCCATCAGGCGAGAGGGCCTCTACAATGAGCAGTTCTTC.

The chain employs TRBV6-1 and TRBJ1-1, with D unclear. V lost 3 bases to trimming and J lost 2 bases, with 13 bases between them. The V gene's germline CDR1 is MNHNS and CDR2 SASEGT. The CDR3 has 15 residues. CDR3 region: CASSDPGSVNTEAFF. The CDR3 nucleotides read TGTGCCAGCAGTGATCCAGGCTCCGTAAACACTGAAGCTTTCTTT.

The V and J genes are TRBV5-6 and TRBJ2-2, with TRBD1 as a possible D gene (6 bases). This CDR3 has 14 amino acids. Trimming took 2 bases from V and 4 from J, leaving 9 bases between them. Germline lookup yields CDR1 SGHDT and CDR2 YYEEEE. The CDR3 DNA reads TGTGCCAGCAGCTTCCGGGACACCACCGGGGAGCTGTTTTTT. Translating it yields CASSFRDTTGELFF.

This clone was counted a single time. This sequence joins TRBV11-2 and TRBJ2-1, with D possibly being TRBD2 (6 bases). Germline V gives CDR1 SGHAT, CDR2 FQNNGV. V lost 1 base to trimming and J lost 2 bases, with 12 bases between them. The CDR3 is made up of 16 amino acids. Here the CDR3 DNA reads TGTGCCAGCAGCTTAGCTCTAGCGAGGGCCTACAATGAGCAGTTCTTC. Translated: CASSLALARAYNEQFF.

The chain couples TRBV6-5 to TRBJ1-1; the D is unclear. The V gene lost 2 bases and the J gene lost 0 bases, with 7 bases spanning the gap. CDR3 length: 14 amino acids. Germline lookup yields CDR1 MNHEY and CDR2 SVGAGI. CDR3 bases: TGTGCCAGCAGTTACGCAGTAATGAACACTGAAGCTTTCTTT. Protein: CASSYAVMNTEAFF.